This is a list of T cell receptor beta chains from one sample in a study of shared clonotypes between healthy human individuals. Only in-frame clones appear in the TCRdb table, and some are missing; sequencing was by immunoSEQ multiplex PCR. The sample includes some 2.1 million clones, over 85% of them seen just once. Sequencing used naive CD8+ T cells sorted from blood. The receptors were sampled from a man between 18 and 35 years old in good health. CDR3s include the opening cysteine and the closing phenylalanine or tryptophan. D genes are given only for firm matches. Clone size is stated in some rows and not others, as once, few, many or a class when expanded.

D	V	size	J	DNA	CDR3
-	TRBV27	-	TRBJ2-3	TGTGCCGCGGGCGGACCCACAGATACGCAGTATTTT	CAAGGPTDTQYF
-	TRBV15	-	TRBJ2-7	TGTGCCACCAGCGTCTTTATCGGGTACGAGCAGTACTTC	CATSVFIGYEQYF
-	TRBV5-6	-	TRBJ2-7	TGTGCCAGCAGCTTGCAGGGCTACGAGCAGTACTTC	CASSLQGYEQYF
-	TRBV5-4	-	TRBJ2-1	TGTGCCAGCAGCTCACAGGAAATCAATGAGCAGTTCTTC	CASSSQEINEQFF
-	TRBV11-2	once	TRBJ2-7	TGTGCCAGCAGCTTAGGGCCACTGTACGAGCAGTACTTC	CASSLGPLYEQYF
-	TRBV19	-	TRBJ1-2	TGTGCCAGTAGTATAATAGCGGGGCAGTCTAACTATGGCTACACCTTC	CASSIIAGQSNYGYTF
TRBD2	TRBV6-5	-	TRBJ2-3	TGTGCCAGCAGTTTATCCGGGGGGGACACAGATACGCAGTATTTT	CASSLSGGDTDTQYF
-	TRBV27	-	TRBJ1-1	TGTGCCAGCAGCCCCGTCAGGGGCGGCACTGAAGCTTTCTTT	CASSPVRGGTEAFF
-	TRBV10-1	few	TRBJ1-1	TGCGCCAGCAGTCCATCGGGGATGAACACTGAAGCTTTCTTT	CASSPSGMNTEAFF
-	TRBV7-9	-	TRBJ1-5	TGTGCCAGCAGCTTAGCGCTCGGCGGGGTTGAAGGCCAGCCCCAGCATTTT	CASSLALGGVEGQPQHF
-	TRBV28	once	TRBJ1-5	TGTGCCAGCAGCCAACAGGTCGGCAATCAGCCCCAGCATTTT	CASSQQVGNQPQHF
-	TRBV6-1	-	TRBJ2-7	TGTGCCAGCAGGCCTGAAACGTACTACGAGCAGTACTTC	CASRPETYYEQYF
-	TRBV13	-	TRBJ2-1	TGTGCCAGCAGCTTAATCCCAGCTGACCCGACCTTCTACAATGAGCAGTTCTTC	CASSLIPADPTFYNEQFF
-	TRBV5-1	-	TRBJ1-3	TGCGCCAGCAGCCTACCTGACGCTGGAAACACCATATATTTT	CASSLPDAGNTIYF
TRBD2	TRBV6-1	-	TRBJ2-7	TGTGCCAGCAGTGAAGGGACTAGCGGGAGTACCCTCTCCTACGAGCAGTACTTC	CASSEGTSGSTLSYEQYF
TRBD1	TRBV6-1	-	TRBJ2-7	TGTGCCAGCAGCGACGGACAGGTTCTAGACGAGCAGTACTTC	CASSDGQVLDEQYF
-	TRBV10-2	-	TRBJ2-1	TGCGCCAGCAGTGAAGGGGGAGGGAGCTCCTACAATGAGCAGTTCTTC	CASSEGGGSSYNEQFF
-	TRBV7-6	-	TRBJ2-1	TGTGCCAGCAGCGTTCTATACAATGAGCAGTTCTTC	CASSVLYNEQFF
-	TRBV25-1	-	TRBJ2-3	TGTGCCAGCAGCCCCCAGGGAAGTGCGGCAGATACGCAGTATTTT	CASSPQGSAADTQYF
-	TRBV15	-	TRBJ2-3	TGTGCCACCAGCAGAGAATTGGGGCGAGACACAGATACGCAGTATTTT	CATSRELGRDTDTQYF